Listed here are 13 T cell receptor beta chains from one sample, sequenced in a study of STAT5B mutations in CD4+ large granular lymphocyte leukemia. This table comes from immunoSEQ multiplex PCR, and its TCRdb copy is limited to in-frame clones, with some not included. The sample has about 30,000 clones, roughly three quarters seen once. The sample comprised CD4+ T cells from blood buffy coats. The source is a human donor in good health.

V is TRBV6-5 and J is TRBJ1-5; 7 bases agree with TRBD1. With 2 bases clipped from V and 6 bases from J, the junction kept 1 base outside the gene matches. The germline V gene has CDR1 MNHEY and CDR2 SVGAGI. This CDR3 is built from 13 residues. CDR3 in amino acids: CASSYTGVQPQHF. CDR3 DNA: TGTGCCAGCAGTTACACAGGGGTTCAGCCCCAGCATTTT.

The rearrangement uses TRBV7-8 and TRBJ2-2; no clear D gene. Trimming shortened V by 5 bases and J by 1 base, and 11 bases separated the two germline ends. This CDR3 region has 15 residues. Germline V gene sequence: CDR1 SGHVS, CDR2 FQNEAQ. The chain's CDR3 is CASSPRTGNTGELFF. The CDR3 DNA reads TGTGCCAGCAGCCCGAGGACGGGGAACACCGGGGAGCTGTTTTTT.

The J gene is TRBJ2-3, the V gene TRBV29-1; D unclear. V shed 7 bases and J shed 5 bases, with 16 bases lying between them. The CDR3 has 13 amino acids. Germline V gives CDR1 SQVTM, CDR2 ANQGSEA. Here the CDR3 DNA reads TGCAGCGGAGGAGAACCACTGGGAGATACGCAGTATTTT. It encodes CSGGEPLGDTQYF.

The rearrangement uses TRBV6-6 and TRBJ2-3, with a weak D call TRBD2 (5 bases). Germline CDR1 and CDR2: MNHNY and SVGAGI (reference sequence). The CDR3 runs 14 residues. The germline V and J ends were trimmed by 4 bases and 1 base, with 9 bases remaining between them. In DNA form, the CDR3 reads TGTGCCAGCAGTTCGGGGTACGGCACAGATACGCAGTATTTT. Translated: CASSSGYGTDTQYF.

In this sample, this clone turned up a few times. This chain uses TRBV6-1 with TRBJ2-1, with TRBD1 identical over 9 bases. This CDR3 spans 16 amino acids. The trim removed 0 bases at V and 7 bases at J, leaving 7 bases unmatched. Germline V CDR1 and CDR2: MNHNS, SASEGT. This CDR3 reads CASSEALGQGMNEQFF. In DNA form, the CDR3 reads TGTGCCAGCAGTGAAGCGCTCGGACAGGGGATGAATGAGCAGTTCTTC.

This clone was detected only once. The chain recombines TRBV30 with TRBJ2-1; 16 bases align to TRBD2. Germline CDR1 is GTSNPN and CDR2 is SVGIG (reference sequence). The CDR3 length is 16 residues. V was pared by 5 bases and J by 8 bases, with 9 bases of the junction left unmatched. CDR3 nucleotide sequence: TGTGCCTGGGGTAGGGGACTAGCGGGAGGGGCGGATGAGCAGTTCTTC. It yields the protein CAWGRGLAGGADEQFF.

The V call is TRBV5-1, the J call TRBJ2-7, with no clear D. V lost 3 bases and J lost 7, with 17 bases in between. Per the germline V gene, CDR1 is SGHRS and CDR2 is YFSETQ. CDR3 length: 14 amino acids. CDR3 bases: TGCGCCAGCAGCTACGACCCCACGCAAGGGGAGCAGTACTTC. Translated, it gives CASSYDPTQGEQYF.

This chain uses TRBV10-3 with TRBJ2-5; D not resolved. V dropped 10 bases and J dropped 2 bases, with 17 bases sitting between them. The germline CDR1 and CDR2 sequences are ENHRY and SYGVKD. CDR3 length equals 14 residues. CDR3 DNA sequence: TGTGCCACCAGCCCAGTTGGGCAGCAAGAGACCCAGTACTTC. Protein sequence: CATSPVGQQETQYF.

The chain carries TRBV13 and TRBJ2-2, with 9 bases identical to TRBD1. Trimming cost V 5 bases and J 4 bases; bases outside gene matches: 14. The CDR3 covers 18 residues. The germline V gene has CDR1 PRHDT and CDR2 FYEKMQ (reference sequence). CDR3 sequence (DNA): TGTGCCAGCAGCCCTCTGGGACCTGGACAGGGGACCACCGGGGAGCTGTTTTTT. The encoded protein is CASSPLGPGQGTTGELFF.

This chain joins TRBV4-1 and TRBJ2-1, with 8 bases fitting TRBD2. CDR1 is MGHRA and CDR2 is YSYEKL in the germline V gene. The V segment lost 2 bases and the J segment 0 bases; nucleotides outside the gene matches: 18. The CDR3 contains 21 residues. CDR3 amino acids: CASSQSVLMPGGISSYNEQFF. The CDR3 bases are TGCGCCAGCAGCCAAAGTGTCCTTATGCCGGGGGGGATCAGCTCCTACAATGAGCAGTTCTTC.

The J gene is TRBJ1-6, the V gene TRBV10-2, with D possibly matching TRBD1 (5 bases). Germline lookup yields CDR1 WSHSY and CDR2 SAAADI. Deletions cut 6 bases from V and 6 bases from J, with 9 bases between. The CDR3 length is 13 residues. In DNA form, the CDR3 reads TGCGCCAGCAGGACAGAACTTAATTCACCCCTCCACTTT. Translation: CASRTELNSPLHF.

This clone was seen a few times. The V and J genes are TRBV5-4 and TRBJ2-2; 8 positions agree with TRBD1. The CDR3 sequence is 15 residues long. CDR1 is SGHNT and CDR2 is YYREEE in the germline V gene (reference sequence). The V gene end was trimmed by 6 bases and the J gene end by 5 bases; junction bases not matched to a gene: 9. The CDR3 nucleotides read TGTGCCAGCACCTTCGCAGGGGGCGGTACCGGGGAGCTGTTTTTT. This translates into CASTFAGGGTGELFF. Using reference TRBV5-4 and TRBJ2-2 for the parts outside the CDR3, the full variable domain is ETGVTQSPTHLIKTRGQQVTLRCSSQSGHNTVSWYQQALGQGPQFIFQYYREEENGRGNFPPRFSGLQFPNYSSELNVNALELDDSALYLCASTFAGGGTGELFFGEGSRLTVL.

This chain uses TRBV5-4 with TRBJ1-3, with TRBD1 as a possible D gene (5 bases). This CDR3 comprises 14 residues. V was shortened by 4 bases and J by 8 bases, with 16 bases between the two germline ends. Germline CDR1 reads SGHNT; CDR2 reads YYREEE (reference sequence). CDR3 region: CASSRGAPRDTIYF. CDR3 sequence (DNA): TGTGCCAGCAGCCGCGGGGCTCCGCGAGACACCATATATTTT.